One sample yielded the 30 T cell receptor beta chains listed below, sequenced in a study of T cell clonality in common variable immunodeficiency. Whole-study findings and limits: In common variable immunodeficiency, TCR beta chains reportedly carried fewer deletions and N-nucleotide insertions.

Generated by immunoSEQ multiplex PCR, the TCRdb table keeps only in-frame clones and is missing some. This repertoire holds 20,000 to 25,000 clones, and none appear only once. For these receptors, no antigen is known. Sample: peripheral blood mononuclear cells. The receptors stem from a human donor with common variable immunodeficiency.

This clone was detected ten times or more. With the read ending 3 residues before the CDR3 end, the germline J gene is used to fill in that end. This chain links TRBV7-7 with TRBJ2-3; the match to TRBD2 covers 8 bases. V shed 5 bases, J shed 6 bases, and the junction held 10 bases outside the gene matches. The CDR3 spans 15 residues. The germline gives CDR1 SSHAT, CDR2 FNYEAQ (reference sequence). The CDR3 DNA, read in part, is TGTGCCAGCAGCCCCGGCGGGGGGCTTCCCGATACG. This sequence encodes CASSPGGGLPDT. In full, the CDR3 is CASSPGGGLPDTQYF.

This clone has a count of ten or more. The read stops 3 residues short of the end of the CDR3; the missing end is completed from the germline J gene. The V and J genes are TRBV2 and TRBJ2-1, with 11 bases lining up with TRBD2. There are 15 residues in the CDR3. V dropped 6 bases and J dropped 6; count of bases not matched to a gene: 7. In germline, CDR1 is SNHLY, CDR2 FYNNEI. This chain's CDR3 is CASRVTSGGSNEQFF. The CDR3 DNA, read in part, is TGTGCCAGCAGGGTAACTAGCGGGGGAAGCAATGAG.

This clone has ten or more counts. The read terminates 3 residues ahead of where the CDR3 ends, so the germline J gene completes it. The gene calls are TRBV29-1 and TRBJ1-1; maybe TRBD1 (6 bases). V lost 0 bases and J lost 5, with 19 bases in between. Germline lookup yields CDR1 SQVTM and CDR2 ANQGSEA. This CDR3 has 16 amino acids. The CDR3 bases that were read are TGCAGCGTTGAAGAACCCTTACAGGGCCGGAGGACTGAA. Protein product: CSVEEPLQGRRTE. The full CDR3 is CSVEEPLQGRRTEAFF. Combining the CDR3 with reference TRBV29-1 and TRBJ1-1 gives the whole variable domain SAVISQKPSRDICQRGTSLTIQCQVDSQVTMMFWYRQQPGQSLTLIATANQGSEATYESGFVIDKFPISRPNLTFSTLTVSNMSPEDSSIYLCSVEEPLQGRRTEAFFGQGTRLTVV.

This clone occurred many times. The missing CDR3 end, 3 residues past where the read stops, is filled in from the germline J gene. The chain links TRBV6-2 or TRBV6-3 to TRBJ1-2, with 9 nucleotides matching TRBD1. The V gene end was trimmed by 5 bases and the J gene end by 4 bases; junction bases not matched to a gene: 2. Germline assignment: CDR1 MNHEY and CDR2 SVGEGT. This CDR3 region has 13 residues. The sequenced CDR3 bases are TGTGCCAGCAGTCTGGACAGGGGCTATGGC. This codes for CASSLDRGYG. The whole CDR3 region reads CASSLDRGYGYTF.

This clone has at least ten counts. The CDR3 sequence is CASSPVDRYYEQYF. The CDR3 bases that were read are TGTGCCAGCAGTCCCGTAGACAGGTACTACGAG. V usage is TRBV2 and J usage is TRBJ2-7; the D gene is possibly TRBD1 (6 bases). From the germline J gene comes the end of the CDR3, since the read stops 3 residues before it. Trimming cost V 5 bases and J 3 bases, with 14 bases left between them. The CDR3 is 14 amino acids. CDR1 is SNHLY and CDR2 is FYNNEI in the germline V gene.

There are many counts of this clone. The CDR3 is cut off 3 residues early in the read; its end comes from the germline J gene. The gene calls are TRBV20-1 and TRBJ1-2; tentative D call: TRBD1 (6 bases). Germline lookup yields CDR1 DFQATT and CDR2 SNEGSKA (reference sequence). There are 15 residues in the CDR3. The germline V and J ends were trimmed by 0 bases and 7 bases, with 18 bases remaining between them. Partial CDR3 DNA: TGCAGTGCTAGAGATAAAGGGGCAGGGGCGGGTGGC. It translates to CSARDKGAGAGG. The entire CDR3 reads CSARDKGAGAGGYTF.

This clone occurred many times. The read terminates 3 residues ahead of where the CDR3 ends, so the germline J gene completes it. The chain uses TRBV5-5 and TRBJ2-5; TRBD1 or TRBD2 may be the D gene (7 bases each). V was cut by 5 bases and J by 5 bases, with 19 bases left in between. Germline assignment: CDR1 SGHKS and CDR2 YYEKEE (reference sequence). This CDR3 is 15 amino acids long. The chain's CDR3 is CASRTQGLREETQYF. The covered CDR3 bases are TGTGCCAGCAGAACACAGGGGTTGCGGGAGGAGACC.

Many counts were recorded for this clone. The covered CDR3 bases are TGTGCCAGCAGCGGGAAGGGACAGGGGACCCCCTACGAG. This sequence encodes CASSGKGQGTPYE. The entire CDR3 sequence reads CASSGKGQGTPYEQYF. The V gene is TRBV7-8, the J gene TRBJ2-7; 10 bases are a match to TRBD1. The CDR3 is cut off 3 residues early in the read; its end comes from the germline J gene. CDR1 and CDR2 (germline): SGHVS, FQNEAQ. The CDR3 runs 16 residues. Trimming at V came to 5 bases and at J to 2 bases, leaving 9 bases not matched to a gene.

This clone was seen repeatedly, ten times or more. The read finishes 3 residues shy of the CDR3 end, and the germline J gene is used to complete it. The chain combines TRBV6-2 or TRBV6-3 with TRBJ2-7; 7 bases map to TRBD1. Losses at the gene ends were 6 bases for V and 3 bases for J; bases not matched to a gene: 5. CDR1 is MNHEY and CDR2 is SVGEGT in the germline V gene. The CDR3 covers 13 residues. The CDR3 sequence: CASRLGQVYEQYF. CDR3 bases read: TGTGCCAGCAGACTAGGACAGGTCTACGAG.

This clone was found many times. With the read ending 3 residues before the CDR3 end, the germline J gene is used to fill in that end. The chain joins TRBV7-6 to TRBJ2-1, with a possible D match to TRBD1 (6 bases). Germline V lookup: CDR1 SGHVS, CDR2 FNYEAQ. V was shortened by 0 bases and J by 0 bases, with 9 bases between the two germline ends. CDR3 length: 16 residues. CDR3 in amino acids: CASSLAQGSSYNEQFF. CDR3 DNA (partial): TGTGCCAGCAGCTTAGCCCAGGGGAGCTCCTACAATGAG.

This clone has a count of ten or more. The CDR3 DNA, read in part, is TGTGCCTGGAGTTCTAGCGGGGCCTACAATGAG. It codes for CAWSSSGAYNE. The full CDR3 is CAWSSSGAYNEQFF. The rearrangement joins TRBV30 to TRBJ2-1; 9 bases fit TRBD2. The read ends 3 residues early relative to the CDR3; the germline J gene fills the gap. Trimming cost V 2 bases and J 2 bases; bases outside gene matches: 1. The CDR3 is 14 residues long. Germline V gene data show CDR1 as GTSNPN and CDR2 as SVGIG (reference sequence).

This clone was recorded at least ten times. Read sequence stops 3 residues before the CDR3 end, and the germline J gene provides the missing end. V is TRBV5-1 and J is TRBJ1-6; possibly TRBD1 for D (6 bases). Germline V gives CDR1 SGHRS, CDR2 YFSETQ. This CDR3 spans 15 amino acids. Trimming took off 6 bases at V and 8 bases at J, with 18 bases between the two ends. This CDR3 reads CASKPQGNGDSPLHF. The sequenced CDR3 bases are TGCGCCAGCAAACCACAGGGCAATGGCGATTCACCC. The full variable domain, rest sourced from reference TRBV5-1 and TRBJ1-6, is KAGVTQTPRYLIKTRGQQVTLSCSPISGHRSVSWYQQTPGQGLQFLFEYFSETQRNKGNFPGRFSGRQFSNSRSEMNVSTLELGDSALYLCASKPQGNGDSPLHFGNGTRLTVT.

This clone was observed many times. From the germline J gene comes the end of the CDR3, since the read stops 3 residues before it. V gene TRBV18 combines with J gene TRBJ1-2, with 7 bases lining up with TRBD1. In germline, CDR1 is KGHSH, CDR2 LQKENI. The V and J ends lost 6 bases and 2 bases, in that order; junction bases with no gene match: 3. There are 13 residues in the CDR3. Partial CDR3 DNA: TGTGCCAGCTCCCAGGGACAGAACTATGGC. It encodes CASSQGQNYG. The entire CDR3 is CASSQGQNYGYTF.

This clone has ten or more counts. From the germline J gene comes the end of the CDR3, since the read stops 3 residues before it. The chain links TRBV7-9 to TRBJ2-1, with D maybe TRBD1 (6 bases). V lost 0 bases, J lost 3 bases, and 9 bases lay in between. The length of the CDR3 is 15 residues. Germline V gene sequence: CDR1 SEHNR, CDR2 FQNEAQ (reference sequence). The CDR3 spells CASSLAQGNYNEQFF. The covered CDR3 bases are TGTGCCAGCAGCTTAGCCCAGGGGAACTACAATGAG.

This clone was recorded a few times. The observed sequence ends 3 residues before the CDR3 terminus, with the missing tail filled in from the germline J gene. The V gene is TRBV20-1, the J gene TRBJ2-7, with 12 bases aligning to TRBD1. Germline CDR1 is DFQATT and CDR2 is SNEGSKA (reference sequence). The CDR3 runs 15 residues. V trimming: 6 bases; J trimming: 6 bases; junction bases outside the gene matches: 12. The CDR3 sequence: CSAYSAGTGGGEQYF. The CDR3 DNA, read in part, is TGCAGTGCGTACTCCGCCGGGACAGGGGGCGGCGAG.

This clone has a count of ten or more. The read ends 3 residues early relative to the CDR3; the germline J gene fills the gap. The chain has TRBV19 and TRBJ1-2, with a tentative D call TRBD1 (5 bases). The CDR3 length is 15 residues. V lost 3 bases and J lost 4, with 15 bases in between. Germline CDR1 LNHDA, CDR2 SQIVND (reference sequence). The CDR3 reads CASSMILGDIYGYTF. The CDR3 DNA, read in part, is TGTGCCAGTAGTATGATTTTAGGGGATATCTATGGC.

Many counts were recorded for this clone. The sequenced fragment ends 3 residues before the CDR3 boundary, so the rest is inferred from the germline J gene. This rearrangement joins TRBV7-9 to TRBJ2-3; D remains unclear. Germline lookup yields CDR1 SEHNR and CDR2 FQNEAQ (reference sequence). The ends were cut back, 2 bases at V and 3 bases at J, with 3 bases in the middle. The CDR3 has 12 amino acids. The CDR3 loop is CASSLRTDTQYF. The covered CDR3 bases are TGTGCCAGCAGCTTAAGGACAGATACG.

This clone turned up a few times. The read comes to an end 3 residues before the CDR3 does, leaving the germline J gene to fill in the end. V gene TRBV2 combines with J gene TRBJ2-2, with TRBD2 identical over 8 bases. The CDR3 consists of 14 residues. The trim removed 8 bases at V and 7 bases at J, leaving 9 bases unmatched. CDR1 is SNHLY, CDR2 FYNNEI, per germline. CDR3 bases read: TGTGCCAGCGAAGGGACTAGGCCGGGCGGGGAG. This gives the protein CASEGTRPGGE. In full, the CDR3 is CASEGTRPGGELFF.

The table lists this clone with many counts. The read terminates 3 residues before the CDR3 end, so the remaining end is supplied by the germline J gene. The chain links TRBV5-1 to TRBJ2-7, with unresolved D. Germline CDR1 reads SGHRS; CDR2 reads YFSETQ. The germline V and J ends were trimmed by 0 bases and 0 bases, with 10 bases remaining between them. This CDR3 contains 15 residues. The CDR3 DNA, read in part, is TGCGCCAGCAGCTTGGGGTTAGCCGGCTCCTACGAG. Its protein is CASSLGLAGSYE. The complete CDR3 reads CASSLGLAGSYEQYF. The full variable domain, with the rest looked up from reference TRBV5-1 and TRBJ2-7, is KAGVTQTPRYLIKTRGQQVTLSCSPISGHRSVSWYQQTPGQGLQFLFEYFSETQRNKGNFPGRFSGRQFSNSRSEMNVSTLELGDSALYLCASSLGLAGSYEQYFGPGTRLTVT.

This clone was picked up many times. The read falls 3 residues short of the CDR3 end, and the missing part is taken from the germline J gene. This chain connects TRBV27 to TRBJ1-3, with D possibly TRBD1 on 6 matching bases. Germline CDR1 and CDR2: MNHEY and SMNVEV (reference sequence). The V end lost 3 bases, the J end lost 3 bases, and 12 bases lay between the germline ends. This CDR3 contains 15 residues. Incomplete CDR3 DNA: TGTGCCAGCAGTTTTCAGGGGCGCGTTGGAAACACC. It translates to CASSFQGRVGNT. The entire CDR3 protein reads CASSFQGRVGNTIYF.

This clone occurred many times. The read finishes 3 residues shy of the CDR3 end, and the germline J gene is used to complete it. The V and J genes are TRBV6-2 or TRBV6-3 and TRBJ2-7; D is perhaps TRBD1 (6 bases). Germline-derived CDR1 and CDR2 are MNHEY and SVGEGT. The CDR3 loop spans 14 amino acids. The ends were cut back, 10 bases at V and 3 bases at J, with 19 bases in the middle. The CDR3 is CATQSYGQYYEQYF. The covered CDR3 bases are TGTGCCACCCAGTCATATGGACAGTACTACGAG.

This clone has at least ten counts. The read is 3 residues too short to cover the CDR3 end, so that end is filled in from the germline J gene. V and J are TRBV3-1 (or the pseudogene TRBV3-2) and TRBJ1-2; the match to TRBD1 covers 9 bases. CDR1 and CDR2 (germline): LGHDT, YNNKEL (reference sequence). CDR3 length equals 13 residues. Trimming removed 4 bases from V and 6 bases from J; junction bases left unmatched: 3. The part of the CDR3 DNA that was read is TGTGCCAGCAGCCTACAGGGGGCGGATGGC. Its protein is CASSLQGADG. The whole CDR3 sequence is CASSLQGADGYTF.

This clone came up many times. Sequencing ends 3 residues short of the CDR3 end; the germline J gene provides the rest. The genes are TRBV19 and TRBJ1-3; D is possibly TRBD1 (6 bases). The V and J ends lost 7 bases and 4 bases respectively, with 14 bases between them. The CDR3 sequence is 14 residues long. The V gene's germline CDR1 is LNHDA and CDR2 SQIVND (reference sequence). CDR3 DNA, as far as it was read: TGTGCCAGTACCCAACAGGGAGGCGGAAACACC. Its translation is CASTQQGGGNT. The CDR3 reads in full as CASTQQGGGNTIYF.

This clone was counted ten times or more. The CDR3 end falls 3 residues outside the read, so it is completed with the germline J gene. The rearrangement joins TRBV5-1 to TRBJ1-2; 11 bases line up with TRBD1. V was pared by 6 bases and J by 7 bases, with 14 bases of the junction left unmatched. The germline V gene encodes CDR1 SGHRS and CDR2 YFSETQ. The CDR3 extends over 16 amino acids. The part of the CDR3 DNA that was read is TGCGCCAGCAACCGGAATCCCGGACAGGGGGCAGTTGGC. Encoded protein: CASNRNPGQGAVG. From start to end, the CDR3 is CASNRNPGQGAVGYTF.

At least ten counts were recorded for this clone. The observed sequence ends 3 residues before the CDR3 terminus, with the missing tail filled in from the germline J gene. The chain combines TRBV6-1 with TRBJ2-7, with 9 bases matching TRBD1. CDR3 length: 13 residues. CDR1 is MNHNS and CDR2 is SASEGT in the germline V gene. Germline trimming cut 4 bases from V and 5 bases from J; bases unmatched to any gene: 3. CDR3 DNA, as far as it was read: TGTGCCAGCAGTGGGACAGGGGTAGACGAG. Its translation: CASSGTGVDE. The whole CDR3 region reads CASSGTGVDEQYF.

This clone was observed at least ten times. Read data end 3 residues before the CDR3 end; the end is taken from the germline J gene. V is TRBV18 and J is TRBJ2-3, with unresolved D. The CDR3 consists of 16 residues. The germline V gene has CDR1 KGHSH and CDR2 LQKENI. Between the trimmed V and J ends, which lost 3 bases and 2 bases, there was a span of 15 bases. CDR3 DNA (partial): TGTGCCAGCTCACCCACGATGAACTCCGCCACAGATACG. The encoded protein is CASSPTMNSATDT. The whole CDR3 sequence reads CASSPTMNSATDTQYF.

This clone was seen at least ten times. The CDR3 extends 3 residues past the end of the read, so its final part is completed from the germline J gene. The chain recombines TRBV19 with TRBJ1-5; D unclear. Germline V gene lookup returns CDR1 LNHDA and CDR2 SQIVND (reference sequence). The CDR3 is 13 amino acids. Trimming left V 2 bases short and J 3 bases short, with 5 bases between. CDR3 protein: CASSINFNQPQHF. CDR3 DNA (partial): TGTGCCAGTAGTATAAACTTCAATCAGCCC.

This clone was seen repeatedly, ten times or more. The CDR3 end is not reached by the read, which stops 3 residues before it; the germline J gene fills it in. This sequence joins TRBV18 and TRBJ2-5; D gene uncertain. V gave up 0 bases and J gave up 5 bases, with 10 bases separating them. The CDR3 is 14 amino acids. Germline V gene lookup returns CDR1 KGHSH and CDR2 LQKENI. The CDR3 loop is CASSPPAVRETQYF. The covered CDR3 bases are TGTGCCAGCTCACCACCGGCGGTCCGGGAGACC.

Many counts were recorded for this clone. The chain's CDR3 is CASTAGGSEQYF. The CDR3 bases that were read are TGTGCCAGCACGGCGGGGGGTTCCGAG. This chain joins TRBV11-2 and TRBJ2-7, with TRBD2 matching over 8 bases. The read halts 3 residues ahead of the CDR3 end, with the missing end drawn from the germline J gene. Germline V lookup: CDR1 SGHAT, CDR2 FQNNGV. Germline trimming cut 7 bases from V and 6 bases from J; bases unmatched to any gene: 5. This CDR3 comprises 12 residues.

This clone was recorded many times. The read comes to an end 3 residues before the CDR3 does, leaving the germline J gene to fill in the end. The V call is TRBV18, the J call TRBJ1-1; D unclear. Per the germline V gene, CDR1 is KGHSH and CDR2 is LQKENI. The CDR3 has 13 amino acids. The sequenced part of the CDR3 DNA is TGTGCCAGCTCACCCCTTCAAGGGCAGGAA. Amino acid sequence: CASSPLQGQE. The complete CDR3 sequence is CASSPLQGQEAFF.